These T cell receptor beta chains were read from a single sample in a study of shared clonotypes between healthy human individuals. Sequencing was performed with immunoSEQ multiplex PCR; in TCRdb, only in-frame clones are kept and a portion is missing. The sample has about 960,000 clones; around 80% are singletons. Sequenced sample: memory CD4+ T cells sorted from blood. These receptors all come from a man aged 18 to 30 in good health. The CDR3 runs from the conserved cysteine through the conserved F or W. The order of the fields is J gene, clone size, V gene, D gene, CDR3 protein, CDR3 DNA. The D gene is left open where the match is weak. Not all rows give a size; the values are once, few, many and, for expanded clones, a class.

j_gene: TRBJ2-1
abundance: .
v_gene: TRBV7-2
d_gene: .
CDR3aa: CASSLTVMQFF
CDR3nt: TGTGCCAGCAGCTTAACCGTAATGCAGTTCTTC

j_gene: TRBJ2-1
abundance: .
v_gene: TRBV30
d_gene: .
CDR3aa: CAWSAGRGSYNEQFF
CDR3nt: TGTGCCTGGAGTGCGGGGCGGGGCTCCTACAATGAGCAGTTCTTC

j_gene: TRBJ1-5
abundance: .
v_gene: TRBV27
d_gene: .
CDR3aa: CASSLRGPRGQPQHF
CDR3nt: TGTGCCAGCAGTTTAAGGGGCCCGCGGGGGCAGCCCCAGCATTTT

j_gene: TRBJ2-3
abundance: .
v_gene: TRBV7-9
d_gene: .
CDR3aa: CASSGGTGRTDTQYF
CDR3nt: TGTGCCAGCAGCGGGGGCACAGGGCGCACAGATACGCAGTATTTT

j_gene: TRBJ1-1
abundance: .
v_gene: TRBV5-1
d_gene: .
CDR3aa: CASSSQGSNTEAFF
CDR3nt: TGCGCCAGCAGCTCACAGGGCTCTAACACTGAAGCTTTCTTT

j_gene: TRBJ1-6
abundance: .
v_gene: TRBV6-5
d_gene: TRBD1
CDR3aa: CASSSSTGNSPLHF
CDR3nt: TGTGCCAGCAGTTCCTCGACAGGGAATTCACCCCTCCACTTT

j_gene: TRBJ2-7
abundance: .
v_gene: TRBV11-2
d_gene: TRBD1
CDR3aa: CASSETGTGVYEQYF
CDR3nt: TGTGCCAGCAGCGAGACCGGGACAGGAGTCTACGAGCAGTACTTC

j_gene: TRBJ2-5
abundance: .
v_gene: TRBV18
d_gene: .
CDR3aa: CASSRQSQETQYF
CDR3nt: TGTGCCAGCTCACGACAAAGCCAAGAGACCCAGTACTTC

j_gene: TRBJ1-5
abundance: .
v_gene: TRBV6-5
d_gene: TRBD1
CDR3aa: CASSQSQGGNQPQHF
CDR3nt: TGTGCCAGCAGTCAATCTCAGGGGGGCAATCAGCCCCAGCATTTT

j_gene: TRBJ1-3
abundance: .
v_gene: TRBV9
d_gene: .
CDR3aa: CASSRDTQTRDTIYF
CDR3nt: TGTGCCAGCAGCAGGGACACTCAAACAAGGGACACCATATATTTT

j_gene: TRBJ2-7
abundance: once
v_gene: TRBV19
d_gene: .
CDR3aa: CASSQSGTGNEQYF
CDR3nt: TGTGCCAGTAGCCAGTCCGGGACCGGCAACGAGCAGTACTTC

j_gene: TRBJ2-1
abundance: .
v_gene: TRBV4-3
d_gene: .
CDR3aa: CASSQGHGGGTYNEQFF
CDR3nt: TGCGCCAGCAGCCAGGGGCACGGCGGCGGGACCTACAATGAGCAGTTCTTC

j_gene: TRBJ1-6
abundance: few
v_gene: TRBV10-3
d_gene: .
CDR3aa: CAISESRTNSPLHF
CDR3nt: TGTGCCATCAGTGAATCACGGACTAATTCACCCCTCCACTTT

j_gene: TRBJ2-7
abundance: .
v_gene: TRBV2
d_gene: .
CDR3aa: CASSLTLSYEQYF
CDR3nt: TGTGCCAGCAGTTTGACCCTCTCCTACGAGCAGTACTTC

j_gene: TRBJ1-4
abundance: .
v_gene: TRBV6-5
d_gene: .
CDR3aa: CASSLGGALREKLFF
CDR3nt: TGTGCCAGCAGCCTAGGGGGGGCGCTTCGGGAAAAACTGTTTTTT

j_gene: TRBJ2-6
abundance: few
v_gene: TRBV28
d_gene: .
CDR3aa: CASSLTGFGANVLTF
CDR3nt: TGTGCCAGCAGTTTAACAGGGTTTGGGGCCAACGTCCTGACTTTC

j_gene: TRBJ2-1
abundance: many
v_gene: TRBV10-2
d_gene: .
CDR3aa: CASSVGALYNEQFF
CDR3nt: TGCGCCAGCAGTGTTGGGGCCCTTTACAATGAGCAGTTCTTC

j_gene: TRBJ2-7
abundance: .
v_gene: TRBV6-5
d_gene: TRBD1
CDR3aa: CASSPRTGAREQYF
CDR3nt: TGTGCCAGCAGTCCCCGGACAGGGGCCCGCGAGCAGTACTTC

j_gene: TRBJ2-7
abundance: .
v_gene: TRBV6-1
d_gene: .
CDR3aa: CASVRTGSSSYEQYF
CDR3nt: TGTGCCAGCGTTCGAACGGGGTCGAGCTCCTACGAGCAGTACTTC

j_gene: TRBJ2-1
abundance: .
v_gene: TRBV30
d_gene: TRBD2
CDR3aa: CAWSRGSGISYNEQFF
CDR3nt: TGTGCCTGGAGTAGAGGAAGCGGGATATCCTACAATGAGCAGTTCTTC

j_gene: TRBJ2-2
abundance: .
v_gene: TRBV29-1
d_gene: .
CDR3aa: CSALKALGETGELFF
CDR3nt: TGCAGCGCTCTAAAGGCTCTGGGTGAGACCGGGGAGCTGTTTTTT

j_gene: TRBJ2-1
abundance: .
v_gene: TRBV28
d_gene: .
CDR3aa: CASSSPEHIYNEQFF
CDR3nt: TGTGCCAGCAGTTCCCCCGAACATATCTACAATGAGCAGTTCTTC

j_gene: TRBJ2-6
abundance: .
v_gene: TRBV28
d_gene: .
CDR3aa: CASSEWTAGAGANVLTF
CDR3nt: TGTGCCAGCAGCGAATGGACAGCAGGGGCTGGGGCCAACGTCCTGACTTTC

j_gene: TRBJ1-5
abundance: .
v_gene: TRBV10-2
d_gene: .
CDR3aa: CASSGFQGPNQPQHF
CDR3nt: TGCGCCAGCAGTGGGTTTCAGGGGCCTAATCAGCCCCAGCATTTT

j_gene: TRBJ1-6
abundance: .
v_gene: TRBV27
d_gene: TRBD1
CDR3aa: CASSRWGQGDSPLHF
CDR3nt: TGTGCCAGCAGTCGATGGGGACAGGGGGATTCACCCCTCCACTTT

j_gene: TRBJ2-5
abundance: .
v_gene: TRBV19
d_gene: TRBD2
CDR3aa: CASSYMGTSVQETQYF
CDR3nt: TGTGCCAGTAGCTACATGGGGACTAGCGTCCAAGAGACCCAGTACTTC

j_gene: TRBJ1-4
abundance: .
v_gene: TRBV2
d_gene: .
CDR3aa: CASSGGVLDEKLFF
CDR3nt: TGTGCCAGCAGTGGAGGGGTGCTAGATGAAAAACTGTTTTTT

j_gene: TRBJ1-3
abundance: .
v_gene: TRBV5-4
d_gene: .
CDR3aa: CASSLAGTATGNTIYF
CDR3nt: TGTGCCAGCAGCTTGGCCGGGACGGCGACGGGAAACACCATATATTTT

j_gene: TRBJ1-1
abundance: once
v_gene: TRBV11-2
d_gene: .
CDR3aa: CASSLAFNMNTEAFF
CDR3nt: TGTGCCAGCAGCTTAGCCTTCAACATGAACACTGAAGCTTTCTTT

j_gene: TRBJ2-4
abundance: .
v_gene: TRBV2
d_gene: TRBD1
CDR3aa: CASSETTGAPKNIQYF
CDR3nt: TGTGCCAGCAGTGAAACTACAGGGGCGCCCAAAAACATTCAGTACTTC